These 6 T cell receptor beta chains were sequenced from one sample in a study of cytomegalovirus exposure and HLA in healthy donors. Amplification used 60 Vbeta primers and 13 Jbeta primers. Profiling relied on immunoSEQ multiplex PCR, and the TCRdb table lists in-frame clones only, not all of them. The sample has over 85,000 clones; approximately 76% are singletons. Sequenced sample: PBMCs. These receptor sequences come from a man aged 40-55 years in good health and CMV-seronegative.

V gene TRBV11-3 combines with J gene TRBJ2-7; tentatively, D is TRBD2 (6 bases). Germline loops: CDR1 SGHNT, CDR2 YENEEA. V lost 0 bases and J lost 2, with 11 bases in between. The CDR3 has 15 residues. Here the CDR3 reads CASSLDTGGAYEQYF. The CDR3 bases are TGTGCCAGCAGCTTAGACACCGGCGGGGCCTACGAGCAGTACTTC. Full variable domain (rest looked up from reference TRBV11-3 and TRBJ2-7): EAGVVQSPRYKIIEKKQPVAFWCNPISGHNTLYWYLQNLGQGPELLIRYENEEAVDDSQLPKDRFSAERLKGVDSTLKIQPAELGDSAVYLCASSLDTGGAYEQYFGPGTRLTVT.

This clone appeared a few times. The chain links TRBV1 to TRBJ2-7; the tabulated D call, TRBD1, remains unverified against the DNA. TRBV1 is a documented pseudogene. The CDR3 extends over 14 amino acids. The CDR3 coding sequence is TGCACCAGCAGCCGAGAGAGGACAGGGTCGTTCCAGTACTTC. Amino acid sequence: CTSSRERTGSFQYF.

CDR3 nucleotide sequence: TGTGCCAGCAGCGGAGGACAGGTACACACAGATACGCAGTATTTT. Its translation: CASSGGQVHTDTQYF. This rearrangement joins TRBV5-6 to TRBJ2-3, with 7 bases identical to TRBD1. Trimming at V came to 4 bases and at J to 2 bases, leaving 7 bases not matched to a gene. Germline V gives CDR1 SGHDT, CDR2 YYEEEE. The CDR3 is 15 residues long.

V gene TRBV30 combines with J gene TRBJ2-7; 9 positions match TRBD2. The CDR3 consists of 13 residues. The J segment lost 13 bases and the V segment lost 0 bases, leaving 10 bases of the junction unmatched. Germline CDR1 reads GTSNPN; CDR2 reads SVGIG (reference sequence). CDR3 nucleotide sequence: TGTGCCTGGAGTGTATTTGGGGAAGCGGGAGGTTACTTC. The encoded protein is CAWSVFGEAGGYF.

The chain is built from TRBV27 and TRBJ2-7; D not certain. The CDR3 is 14 amino acids. CDR1 is MNHEY and CDR2 is SMNVEV in the germline V gene (reference sequence). V was cut by 2 bases and J by 0 bases, with 8 bases left in between. The CDR3, as DNA: TGTGCCAGCAGTTTAAGGAGAAGCTCCTACGAGCAGTACTTC. Protein sequence: CASSLRRSSYEQYF.

The V gene is TRBV4-3, the J gene TRBJ1-4; D is perhaps TRBD1 (5 bases). V was trimmed by 4 bases and J by 7 bases, leaving 13 bases between them. Germline CDR1 and CDR2: LGHNA and YSLEER. This CDR3 has 14 residues. The CDR3 reads CASSPGGVSEKLFF. CDR3 bases: TGCGCCAGCAGCCCCGGGGGGGTTAGTGAAAAACTGTTTTTT.